The 19 T cell receptor beta chains listed next were all sequenced from one sample in a study of blood T cell repertoires in COVID-19 (dated by TCRdb to the early 2020s). Receptor libraries were prepared by the immunoSEQ multiplex PCR assay. Not all clones reach the TCRdb copy of this immuneACCESS table, which keeps in-frame sequences only. Checked studies attribute under half of the gap to unresolved V genes and leave the rest unexplained. Here the sample has 240,000 or so clones; roughly 88% occur a single time. About 0.8% of the sample comes from the top ten. Sequencing was done on a sample of peripheral blood. These receptors were obtained from a woman in her 30s with acute or convalescent COVID-19.

J is TRBJ2-7 and V is TRBV5-4; 11 positions agree with TRBD2. CDR3 length: 15 residues. Germline values: CDR1 SGHNT, CDR2 YYREEE (reference sequence). V shed 4 bases, J shed 0 bases, and the junction held 3 bases outside the gene matches. CDR3: CASSPGLAGSYEQYF. As DNA, the CDR3 is TGTGCCAGCAGCCCCGGACTAGCGGGCTCCTACGAGCAGTACTTC.

This clone was observed a single time. The gene calls are TRBV13 and TRBJ2-3; 7 nucleotides align to TRBD2. Unmatched junction bases numbered 10, after V lost 0 bases and J lost 7 bases. The germline gives CDR1 PRHDT, CDR2 FYEKMQ (reference sequence). This CDR3 has 16 residues. The CDR3 sequence is CASSLGRAGVKNTQYF. Here the CDR3 DNA reads TGTGCCAGCAGCTTAGGCCGGGCGGGAGTCAAGAATACGCAGTATTTT.

The chain combines TRBV13 with TRBJ2-1; D is possibly TRBD2 (5 bases). CDR3 length: 15 amino acids. Germline loops: CDR1 PRHDT, CDR2 FYEKMQ (reference sequence). V was cut by 6 bases and J by 6 bases, with 18 bases left in between. CDR3 bases: TGTGCCAGCAGGAGAGCGGCCTCTCTAGGCAATGAGCAGTTCTTC. Translation: CASRRAASLGNEQFF.

The chain employs TRBV9 and TRBJ1-5, with 10 bases matching TRBD1. Germline assignment: CDR1 SGDLS and CDR2 YYNGEE. This CDR3 spans 17 amino acids. V lost 0 bases and J lost 7; bases outside the gene matches: 10. CDR3 nucleotides: TGTGCCAGCAGCGTAGGTCCGACAGGGGGCGCGGAACAGCCCCAGCATTTT. Translation: CASSVGPTGGAEQPQHF.

The chain joins TRBV9 to TRBJ2-1; D unresolved. The length of the CDR3 is 14 residues. CDR1 SGDLS and CDR2 YYNGEE come from the germline V gene. With 3 bases removed from V and 0 bases from J, the gap between germline ends came to 7 bases. CDR3 DNA sequence: TGTGCCAGCAGCGCGTCTCGCTCCTACAATGAGCAGTTCTTC. It encodes CASSASRSYNEQFF.

V gene TRBV5-1 combines with J gene TRBJ2-7, with a weak D call TRBD1 (6 bases). The CDR3 covers 13 residues. Germline CDR1 and CDR2: SGHRS and YFSETQ. V lost 4 bases and J 1 base, leaving 9 bases between the germline ends. CDR3 residues: CASSNTGSYEQYF. The CDR3 DNA follows: TGCGCCAGCAGCAATACAGGGTCCTACGAGCAGTACTTC.

The V gene is TRBV11-1, the J gene TRBJ1-2; perhaps TRBD1 as D (6 bases). V was pared by 7 bases and J by 8 bases, with 11 bases between. The germline V gene encodes CDR1 SGHAT and CDR2 FQDESV (reference sequence). The CDR3 has 11 residues. The CDR3 loop is CASKNRDGYTF. Here the CDR3 DNA reads TGTGCCAGCAAGAACAGGGACGGCTACACCTTC. Together with reference TRBV11-1 and TRBJ1-2, the CDR3 gives the full variable domain: EAEVAQSPRYKITEKSQAVAFWCDPISGHATLYWYRQILGQGPELLVQFQDESVVDDSQLPKDRFSAERLKGVDSTLKIQPAELGDSAMYLCASKNRDGYTFGSGTRLTVV.

The chain carries TRBV5-1 and TRBJ2-7; TRBD2 aligns across 9 bases. CDR3 length: 18 amino acids. The germline CDR1 and CDR2 sequences are SGHRS and YFSETQ. The V gene end was trimmed by 1 base and the J gene end by 2 bases; junction bases not matched to a gene: 13. The CDR3, as DNA: TGCGCCAGCAGCTTGTCGGTGTCTAGCGGGATTCTCGCCTACGAGCAGTACTTC. Its translation is CASSLSVSSGILAYEQYF.

The gene calls are TRBV11-2 and TRBJ1-1, with 7 nucleotides matching TRBD1. This CDR3 contains 14 residues. Trimming took 0 bases from V and 11 from J; bases not matched to a gene: 9. Germline V gives CDR1 SGHAT, CDR2 FQNNGV. CDR3 DNA: TGTGCCAGCAGCTTAGAGGCCGGGACAGCGTTCGCTTTCTTT. It is translated as CASSLEAGTAFAFF. The whole variable domain, filled in from reference TRBV11-2 and TRBJ1-1, reads EAGVAQSPRYKIIEKRQSVAFWCNPISGHATLYWYQQILGQGPKLLIQFQNNGVVDDSQLPKDRFSAERLKGVDSTLKIQPAKLEDSAVYLCASSLEAGTAFAFFGQGTRLTVV.

The chain joins TRBV7-2 to TRBJ1-2, with a possible D match to TRBD1 (6 bases). V lost 2 bases to trimming and J lost 4 bases, with 14 bases between them. In germline, CDR1 is SGHTA, CDR2 FQGNSA. This CDR3 spans 15 amino acids. The CDR3 spells CASSLNPRGTYGYTF. Here the CDR3 DNA reads TGTGCCAGCAGCTTAAACCCGAGGGGGACCTATGGCTACACCTTC.

The V and J genes are TRBV6-2 or TRBV6-3 and TRBJ2-5; 9 bases fit TRBD1. Unmatched junction bases numbered 5, after V lost 2 bases and J lost 4 bases. The length of the CDR3 is 15 residues. Per the germline V gene, CDR1 is MNHEY and CDR2 is SVGEGT. In DNA form, the CDR3 reads TGTGCCAGCAGTTACGCTGGGACAGGGCGAGAGACCCAGTACTTC. It codes for CASSYAGTGRETQYF.

Only a few counts were recorded for this clone. The chain joins TRBV6-2 or TRBV6-3 to TRBJ2-1, with D unclear. Germline loops: CDR1 MNHEY, CDR2 SVGEGT. The V end was cut by 2 bases, the J end by 4 bases, with 6 bases between. The CDR3 totals 13 residues. The CDR3 spells CASSYNEYNEQFF. In DNA, the CDR3 is TGTGCCAGCAGTTACAACGAGTACAATGAGCAGTTCTTC.

The J gene is TRBJ2-5, the V gene TRBV5-6; no clear D. The CDR3 covers 13 residues. The V end was cut by 4 bases, the J end by 0 bases, with 7 bases between. The germline CDR1 and CDR2 sequences are SGHDT and YYEEEE. CDR3 coding DNA: TGTGCCAGCAGCGCTAATTACCAAGAGACCCAGTACTTC. Protein sequence: CASSANYQETQYF.

Here the CDR3 DNA reads TGTGCCAGCAGCTTAGATTCTATGGACATTCAGTACTTC. Encoded protein: CASSLDSMDIQYF. This chain uses TRBV7-2 with TRBJ2-4, with D uncertain. Germline V gives CDR1 SGHTA, CDR2 FQGNSA. The CDR3 runs to 13 residues. Trimming shortened V by 1 base and J by 8 bases, and 9 bases separated the two germline ends.

The chain is built from TRBV7-2 and TRBJ1-5; perhaps TRBD1 as D (5 bases). Germline assignment: CDR1 SGHTA and CDR2 FQGNSA. CDR3 size: 15 residues. Trimming took off 1 base at V and 1 base at J, with 8 bases between the two ends. The CDR3 loop is CASSLGSGSNQPQHF. CDR3 DNA: TGTGCCAGCAGCTTAGGGTCAGGGAGCAATCAGCCCCAGCATTTT.

V is TRBV15 and J is TRBJ2-2, with no clear D. Germline loops: CDR1 LNHNV, CDR2 YYDKDF (reference sequence). The CDR3 length is 14 residues. The V gene lost 0 bases and the J gene lost 6 bases, with 8 bases spanning the gap. This chain's CDR3 is CATSRDLQSGELFF. For the CDR3, the DNA is TGTGCCACCAGCAGAGATCTTCAGTCCGGGGAGCTGTTTTTT.

The rearrangement joins TRBV6-5 to TRBJ2-1, with 9 bases identical to TRBD2. CDR1 and CDR2 (germline): MNHEY, SVGAGI. The V segment lost 0 bases and the J segment 6 bases; nucleotides outside the gene matches: 6. The CDR3 loop spans 16 amino acids. The chain's CDR3 is CASSYSRLADLNEQFF. In nucleotides, the CDR3 is TGTGCCAGCAGTTACTCTAGACTAGCGGACCTCAATGAGCAGTTCTTC.

The chain combines TRBV4-3 with TRBJ2-7; 10 positions agree with TRBD2. Germline values: CDR1 LGHNA, CDR2 YSLEER. V lost 3 bases, J lost 0 bases, and 5 bases stayed unmatched. The CDR3 extends over 16 amino acids. The CDR3 region has the DNA TGCGCCAGCAGCCAGTCGATAGCGGGAGGCTCCTACGAGCAGTACTTC. This encodes CASSQSIAGGSYEQYF.

V usage is TRBV6-5 and J usage is TRBJ1-1; the D is unclear. Trimming shortened V by 0 bases and J by 0 bases, and 5 bases separated the two germline ends. CDR1 and CDR2 from the germline V gene are MNHEY and SVGAGI. This CDR3 region has 14 residues. CDR3 amino acids: CASSYSMLNTEAFF. CDR3 DNA: TGTGCCAGCAGTTACTCTATGTTGAACACTGAAGCTTTCTTT.